This TCR beta chain was observed in a study of T cell changes during pregnancy in multiple sclerosis. The trim removed 2 bases at V and 4 bases at J, leaving 3 bases unmatched. The CDR3 has 14 amino acids. Germline CDR1 SGHDT, CDR2 YYEEEE. This table comes from immunoSEQ multiplex PCR, and its TCRdb copy is limited to in-frame clones, with some not included. The sample comprises approximately 110,000 clones, 92% of which are singletons, and less than 2% rests with the top ten. The input for sequencing was peripheral blood, taken in the third trimester of pregnancy. The receptor was isolated from a female donor with multiple sclerosis, enrolled in a pregnancy study. This chain connects TRBV5-6 to TRBJ2-3; 8 bases map to TRBD2. In DNA, the CDR3 is TGTGCCAGCAGCTTCCCGACTAGCGCAGATACGCAGTATTTT. Translation gives CASSFPTSADTQYF.